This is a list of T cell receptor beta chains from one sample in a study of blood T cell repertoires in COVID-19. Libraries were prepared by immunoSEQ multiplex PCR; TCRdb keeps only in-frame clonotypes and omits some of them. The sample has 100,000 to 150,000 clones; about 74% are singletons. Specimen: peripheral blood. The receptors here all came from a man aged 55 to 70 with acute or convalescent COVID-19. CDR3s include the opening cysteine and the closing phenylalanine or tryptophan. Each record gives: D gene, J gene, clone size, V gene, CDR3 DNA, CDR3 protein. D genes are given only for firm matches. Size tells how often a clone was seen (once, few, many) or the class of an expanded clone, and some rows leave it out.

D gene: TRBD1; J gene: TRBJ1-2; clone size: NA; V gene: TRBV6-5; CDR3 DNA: TGTGCCAGCAGACGGACAGGGTCGAATGGCTACACCTTC; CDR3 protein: CASRRTGSNGYTF
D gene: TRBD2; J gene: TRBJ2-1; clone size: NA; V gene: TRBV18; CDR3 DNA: TGTGCCAGCTCACCGGGACTAGCGGCGAATGAGCAGTTCTTC; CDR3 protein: CASSPGLAANEQFF
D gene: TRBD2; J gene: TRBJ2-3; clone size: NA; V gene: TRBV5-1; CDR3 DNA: TGCGCCAGCAGCCCGGCGCGGGGGAAGACTACAGATACGCAGTATTTT; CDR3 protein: CASSPARGKTTDTQYF
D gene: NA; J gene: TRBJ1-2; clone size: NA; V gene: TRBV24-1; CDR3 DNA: TGTGCCACCAGCGACGGGTACTATGGCTACACCTTC; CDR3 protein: CATSDGYYGYTF
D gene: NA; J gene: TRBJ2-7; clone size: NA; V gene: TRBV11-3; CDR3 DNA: TGTGCCTCCGGTCGGTCCGTCTACGAGCAGTACTTC; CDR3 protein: CASGRSVYEQYF
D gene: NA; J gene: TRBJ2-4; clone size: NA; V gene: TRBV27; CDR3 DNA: TGTGCCAGCAGTCTCACCCGGCGGGATGGCAAAAACATTCAGTACTTC; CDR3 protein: CASSLTRRDGKNIQYF
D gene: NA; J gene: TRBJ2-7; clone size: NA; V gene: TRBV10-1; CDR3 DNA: TGCGCCAGCAGTGAGAAATCAAACCAACTAGGGCAGTACTTC; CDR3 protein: CASSEKSNQLGQYF
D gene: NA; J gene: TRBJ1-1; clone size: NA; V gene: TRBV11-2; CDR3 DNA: TGTGCCAGCAGCACAGATCAGAACACTGAAGCTTTCTTT; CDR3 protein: CASSTDQNTEAFF
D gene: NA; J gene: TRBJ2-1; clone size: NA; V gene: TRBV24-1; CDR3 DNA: TGTGCCACCAGTGATGAGAACCGGCCGGGGGATGAGCAGTTCTTC; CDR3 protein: CATSDENRPGDEQFF
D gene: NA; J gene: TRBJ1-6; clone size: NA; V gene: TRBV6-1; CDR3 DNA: TGTGCCAGCAGTGAAATGGGGGGGAATTCACCCCTCCACTTT; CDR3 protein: CASSEMGGNSPLHF
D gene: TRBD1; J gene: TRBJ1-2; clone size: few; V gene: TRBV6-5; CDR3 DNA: TGTGCCAGCAGGCCTTCCGGGACAGCAAACTATGGCTACACCTTC; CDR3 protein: CASRPSGTANYGYTF
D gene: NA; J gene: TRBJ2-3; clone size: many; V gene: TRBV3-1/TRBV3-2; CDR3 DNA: TGTGCCAGCAGCCAAGATCGGGCCGGGGTTCAGTATTTT; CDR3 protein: CASSQDRAGVQYF
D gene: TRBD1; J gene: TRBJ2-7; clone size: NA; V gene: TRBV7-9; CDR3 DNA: TGTGCCAGCAGTTTTTTCCCGGGACAGGGAGGAAACGAGCAGTACTTC; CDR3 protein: CASSFFPGQGGNEQYF
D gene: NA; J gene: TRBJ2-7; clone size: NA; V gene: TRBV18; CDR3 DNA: TGTGCCAGCTCACCACTCAGGGACTACGAGCAGTACTTC; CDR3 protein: CASSPLRDYEQYF
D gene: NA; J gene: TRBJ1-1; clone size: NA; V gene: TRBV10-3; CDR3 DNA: TGTGCCATCAGTGAACCCGGCCAGGGGCGCACTGAAGCTTTCTTT; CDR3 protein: CAISEPGQGRTEAFF
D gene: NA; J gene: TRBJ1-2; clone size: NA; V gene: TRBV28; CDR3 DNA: TGTGCCAGCAGTTTTTTCAAGGGAGTGGGCTACACCTTC; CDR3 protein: CASSFFKGVGYTF
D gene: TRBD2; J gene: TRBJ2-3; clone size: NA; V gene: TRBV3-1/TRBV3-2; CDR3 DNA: TGTGCCAGCAGCTCCTCTCTAGCGGGGAACACAGATACGCAGTATTTT; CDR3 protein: CASSSSLAGNTDTQYF
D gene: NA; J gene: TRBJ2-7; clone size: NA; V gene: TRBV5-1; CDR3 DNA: TGCGCCAGCAGCTTAGGGAGCGGGCCCTCCTACGAGCAGTACTTC; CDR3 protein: CASSLGSGPSYEQYF
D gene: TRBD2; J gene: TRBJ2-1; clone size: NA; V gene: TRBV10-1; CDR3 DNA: TGCGCCAGCAGTGAATCGGGGGGGGCCAATGAGCAGTTCTTC; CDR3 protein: CASSESGGANEQFF
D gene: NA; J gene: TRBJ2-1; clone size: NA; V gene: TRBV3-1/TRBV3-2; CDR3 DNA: TGTGCCAGCAGCCAACAGTCGATGGGCAGGGTCGTCTACAATGAGCAGTTCTTC; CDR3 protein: CASSQQSMGRVVYNEQFF
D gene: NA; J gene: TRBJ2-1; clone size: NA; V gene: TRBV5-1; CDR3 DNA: TGCGCCAGCAAATTTCGTTCGGGGAGCTCCTACAATGAGCAGTTCTTC; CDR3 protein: CASKFRSGSSYNEQFF
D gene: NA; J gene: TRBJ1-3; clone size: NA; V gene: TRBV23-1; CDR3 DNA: TGCGCCAGCAGTCCCTCGGGAAACACCATATATTTT; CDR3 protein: CASSPSGNTIYF
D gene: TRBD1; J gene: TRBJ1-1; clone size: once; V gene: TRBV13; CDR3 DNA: TGTGCCAGCAGCAGCCGACAGGGTACGGTGAACACTGAAGCTTTCTTT; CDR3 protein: CASSSRQGTVNTEAFF
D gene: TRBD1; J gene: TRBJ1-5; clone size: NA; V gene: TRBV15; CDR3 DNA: TGTGCCACCCACCCTCGGGACAGGGGGCTAGAGCAGCCCCAGCATTTT; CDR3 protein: CATHPRDRGLEQPQHF
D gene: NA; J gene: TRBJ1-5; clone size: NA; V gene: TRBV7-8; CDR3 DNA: TGTGCCAGCAGCTTAGACAGGGTTGGACAGCCCCAGCATTTT; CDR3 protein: CASSLDRVGQPQHF
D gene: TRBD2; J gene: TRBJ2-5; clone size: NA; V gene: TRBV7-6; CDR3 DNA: TGTGCCAGCAGCCATAGCGGGGCTGGGCAGGAGACCCAGTACTTC; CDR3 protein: CASSHSGAGQETQYF
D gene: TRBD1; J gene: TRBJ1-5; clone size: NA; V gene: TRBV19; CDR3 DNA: TGTGCCAGTAGTCAGGGGGCCGGTCAGCCCCAGCATTTT; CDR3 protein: CASSQGAGQPQHF
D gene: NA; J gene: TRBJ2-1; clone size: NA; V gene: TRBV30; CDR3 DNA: TGTGCTTGTCATCATAGCGGCTACAATGAGCAGTTCTTC; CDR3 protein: CACHHSGYNEQFF
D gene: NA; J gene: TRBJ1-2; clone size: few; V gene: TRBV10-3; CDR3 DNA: TGTGCCATCAGTGAGTTAACGACGCGGGGCTACACCTTC; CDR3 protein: CAISELTTRGYTF
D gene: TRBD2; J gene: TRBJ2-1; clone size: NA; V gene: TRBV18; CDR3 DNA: TGTGCCAGCTCTCCCGGGACTAGCGGGAACTATGAGCAGTTCTTC; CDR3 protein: CASSPGTSGNYEQFF
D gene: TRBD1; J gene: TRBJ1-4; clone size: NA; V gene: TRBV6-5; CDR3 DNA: TGTGCCAGCAGGACCGGACAGGGCCGAACCGAAAAACTGTTTTTT; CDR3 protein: CASRTGQGRTEKLFF
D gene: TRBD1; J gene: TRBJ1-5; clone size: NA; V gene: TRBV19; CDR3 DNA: TGTGCCAGTATTTCAATGGGGAGCAGGGGGCAAAATCAGCCCCAGCATTTT; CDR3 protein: CASISMGSRGQNQPQHF
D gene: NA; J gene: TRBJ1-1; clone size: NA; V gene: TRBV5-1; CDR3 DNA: TGCGCCAGCAGCCCGCACCCTTTTCAGGGGAACACTGAAGCTTTCTTT; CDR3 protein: CASSPHPFQGNTEAFF
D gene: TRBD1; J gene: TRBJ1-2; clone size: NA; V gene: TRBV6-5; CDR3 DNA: TGTGCCAGCAGTTACTCTAACAGGGGAGGCTACACCTTC; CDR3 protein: CASSYSNRGGYTF
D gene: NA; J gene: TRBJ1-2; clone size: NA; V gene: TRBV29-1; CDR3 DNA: TGCAGCGTTGCTGAGGGAAACTATGGCTACACCTTC; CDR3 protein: CSVAEGNYGYTF
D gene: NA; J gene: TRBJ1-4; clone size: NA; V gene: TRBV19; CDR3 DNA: TGTGCCAGCAGAAAAGGGGCTTCCGGGACTAGTGAAAAACTGTTTTTT; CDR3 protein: CASRKGASGTSEKLFF
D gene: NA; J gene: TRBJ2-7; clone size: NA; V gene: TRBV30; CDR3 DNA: TGTGCCTGGAGTTTCGACAGCCGGACCTACGAGCAGTACTTC; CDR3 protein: CAWSFDSRTYEQYF
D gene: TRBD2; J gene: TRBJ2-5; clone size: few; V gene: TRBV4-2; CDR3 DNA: TGTGCCAGCAGCCAAGTAGCGGGAGCGTACCAAGAGACCCAGTACTTC; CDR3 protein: CASSQVAGAYQETQYF
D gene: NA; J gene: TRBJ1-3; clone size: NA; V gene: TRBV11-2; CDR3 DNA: TGTGCCAGCAGCTTAAGCCCTGGAAACACCATATATTTT; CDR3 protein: CASSLSPGNTIYF
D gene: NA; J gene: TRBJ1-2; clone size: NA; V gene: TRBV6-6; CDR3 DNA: TGTGCCAGCAGCCCAGGTGACTATGGCTACACCTTC; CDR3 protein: CASSPGDYGYTF
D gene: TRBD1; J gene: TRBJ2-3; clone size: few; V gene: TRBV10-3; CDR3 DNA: TGTGCCATCAGTGAGTCGAATGGCAGGGGGCGAGGAGATACGCAGTATTTT; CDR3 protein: CAISESNGRGRGDTQYF